This TCR beta chain was sequenced during a study of shared clonotypes between healthy human individuals. Study-wide background: For every donor, three CD4 naive, three CD4 memory, two CD8 naive and one CD8 memory plates were used.

The CDR3 is made up of 15 amino acids. Per the germline V gene, CDR1 is SQVTM and CDR2 is ANQGSEA. V trimming: 6 bases; J trimming: 5 bases; junction bases outside the gene matches: 10. The method was immunoSEQ multiplex PCR; TCRdb's version includes in-frame clones alone and lacks a portion of them. The sample shows hundreds of thousands of clones, less than 80% of them seen only once. Donors, healthy HIV-negative adults, lacked recent acute infections or vaccinations. The rearrangement links TRBV29-1 to TRBJ1-2, with 12 bases identical to TRBD1. This receptor was identified in a woman younger than 45 in good health. Sequences were obtained from memory CD4+ T cells sorted from blood. Subset given: CD45RA-negative fraction. CDR3 DNA sequence: TGCAGCGTGAGGGACAGGGGGCCTGGATGGTATGGCTACACCTTC. Protein product: CSVRDRGPGWYGYTF.